This T cell receptor beta chain was recovered during a study of vaccination and CD4 T cells after COVID-19 (dated by TCRdb to 2022 to 2024). Some background on the complete study: Six males and four females were included in the convalescent cohort, with two Hispanic individuals, seven Caucasians, two Asians and one multiracial person represented. Post-vaccine blood samples were obtained a median of about 77 days after the second vaccine dose, with a range of roughly 14 to 241 days. Memory CD4+ T cell crossreactivity between SARS-CoV-2 and common cold coronavirus spike proteins was assessed at the TCR clonotype level in an earlier paper using these donors. Participants received two doses of either the Pfizer-BioNTech BNT162b2 vaccine (n=8) or the Moderna mRNA-1273 vaccine (n=2). Overlapping spike peptide pools from SARS-CoV-2 and from the common cold coronaviruses HCoV-NL63, HCoV-OC43 and HCoV-229E were used as culture stimuli. Post-COVID blood samples were collected from convalescent patients a median of around 100 days after diagnosis, with a range of roughly 30 to 170 days. In 9 to 11 COVID-19 convalescent patients and 4 infection-naive healthy vaccine recipients, researchers compared the spike-specific CD4+ TCR repertoire from before mRNA vaccination with the repertoire from after. In control cultures, a CEFX viral epitope pool was used as positive control, an HIV-1 Nef peptide pool was used as negative control, or no peptide was added.

Sample treatment or condition, as interpreted from the label and publication: roughly ten-day PBMC culture with coronavirus spike peptide pools or control peptides (ViraFEST assay). CD4+ T cells from unexposed donors were collected before the COVID-19 pandemic (2011-2018). The ViraFEST assay, used in the study, expanded antigen-specific T cells with peptide pools and then identified the expanded clonotypes through TCR sequencing. Each well held about 1.8 million PBMCs cultured with approximately 10 ug/ml peptide pools in IMDM containing roughly 4.7% human AB serum and 7.5 to 10 IU/ml IL-2. Half of the culture medium was replaced with fresh IL-2-containing medium on days 3 and 7. After approximately 11 days of culture, CD4+ T cells were isolated by negative selection with the EasySep CD4+ T cell isolation kit. As cell number allowed, CD4+ T cells from unexposed donors were tested for reactivity to SARS-CoV-2 S and N and to four common cold coronavirus spike pools. Ficoll-Paque Plus gradient centrifugation was used to isolate PBMCs from whole blood, and the isolated PBMCs were then either used fresh or cryopreserved at -140C. Culture conditions were generally each tested in triplicate wells. The leukapheresis product for the unexposed donors was obtained through commercial purchase.

Study-level results and caveats: In convalescent patients, nearly all vaccine-specific clones (304 of 307) were found to be mono-reactive for SARS-CoV-2 spike rather than cross-reactive with common cold coronaviruses. Among convalescent patients, a median about 86% of the SARS-CoV-2-reactive clones seen after vaccination appeared only after vaccination, which suggests priming specific to the vaccine. Relatively few convalescent patients were included in the study, and early timepoints after natural infection were not analyzed. An increase in the median number of SARS-CoV-2-reactive clonotypes from approximately 21 after infection to approximately 41 after vaccination was observed, but the change was not found to be significant.

This clonotype was recorded a few times. Its antigen target is currently unknown. Base qualities were left out, and no much larger clone turns up one base away. Library preparation employed PCR. At the Johns Hopkins FTIC core, DNA from the cultured CD4+ T cells underwent TCR sequencing with the Oncomine TCR Beta short-read assay. The QIAamp micro DNA kit was used to extract genomic DNA from the cultured CD4+ T cells. Oncomine TCR Beta libraries from cultured CD4+ T cells were pooled using unique dual indexes and sequenced on an Illumina iSeq 100. As for the original processing: Non-productive sequences were filtered out, and CDR3s that did not start with C, did not end with F or W, or were shorter than 7 amino acids were discarded. Antigen-specific clonotypes were identified with the MANAFEST web application by comparing peptide-stimulated wells with reference and other culture wells. For a clone to be called positive, the clone needed an FDR below 0.05, an odds ratio above 5, and a productive frequency above 0.1% in at least two of three replicate wells. Clonotypes that were significantly expanded in both SARS-CoV-2 spike wells and at least one common cold coronavirus spike condition were defined as cross-reactive. Similarity between CDR3 sequences was evaluated in R version 3.6.1 using Levenshtein distances (stringdist) and unrooted phylogenetic trees (ape). TCRdb redid the processing of the public reads, applying fastp at Q25 and MiXCR, and retained in-frame beta chains. Under each unique CDR3 protein, matching rows form one entry showing the most common genes and DNA. For this entry, the V and J calls and clone size follow TCRdb and not the study's own pipeline. Present in this sample are over 6,500 distinct CDR3 sequences, 50% to 65% of which were seen just once. The ten largest clones take up around 45% of the sample.

The source of this sequence is a human donor in good health. Material: CD4+ T cells from blood, cultured in vitro.

CDR3 protein: CASSPGGGRAPDTQYF. The nucleotides are TGTGCCAGCAGCCCAGGGGGCGGGAGGGCCCCAGATACGCAGTATTTT. Recombination joined TRBV7-2 with TRBJ2-3; TRBD2 is a possible D gene, resting on 9 matching bases. Reading the germline V gene gives CDR1 SGHTA and CDR2 FQGNSA. V is shortened by 5 bases, J by 4 bases, and the region joining them spans 19 bases. Including the terminal cysteine and phenylalanine, the CDR3 comprises 16 residues. CDR3 DNA only is kept here, 48 bases in frame from base 1. Reference TRBV7-2 and TRBJ2-3 proteins supply the regions before and after the CDR3; the full variable domain is: GAGVSQSPSNKVTEKGKDVELRCDPISGHTALYWYRQSLGQGLEFLIYFQGNSAPDKSGLPSDRFSAERTGGSVSTLTIQRTQQEDSAVYLCASSPGGGRAPDTQYFGPGTRLTVL.